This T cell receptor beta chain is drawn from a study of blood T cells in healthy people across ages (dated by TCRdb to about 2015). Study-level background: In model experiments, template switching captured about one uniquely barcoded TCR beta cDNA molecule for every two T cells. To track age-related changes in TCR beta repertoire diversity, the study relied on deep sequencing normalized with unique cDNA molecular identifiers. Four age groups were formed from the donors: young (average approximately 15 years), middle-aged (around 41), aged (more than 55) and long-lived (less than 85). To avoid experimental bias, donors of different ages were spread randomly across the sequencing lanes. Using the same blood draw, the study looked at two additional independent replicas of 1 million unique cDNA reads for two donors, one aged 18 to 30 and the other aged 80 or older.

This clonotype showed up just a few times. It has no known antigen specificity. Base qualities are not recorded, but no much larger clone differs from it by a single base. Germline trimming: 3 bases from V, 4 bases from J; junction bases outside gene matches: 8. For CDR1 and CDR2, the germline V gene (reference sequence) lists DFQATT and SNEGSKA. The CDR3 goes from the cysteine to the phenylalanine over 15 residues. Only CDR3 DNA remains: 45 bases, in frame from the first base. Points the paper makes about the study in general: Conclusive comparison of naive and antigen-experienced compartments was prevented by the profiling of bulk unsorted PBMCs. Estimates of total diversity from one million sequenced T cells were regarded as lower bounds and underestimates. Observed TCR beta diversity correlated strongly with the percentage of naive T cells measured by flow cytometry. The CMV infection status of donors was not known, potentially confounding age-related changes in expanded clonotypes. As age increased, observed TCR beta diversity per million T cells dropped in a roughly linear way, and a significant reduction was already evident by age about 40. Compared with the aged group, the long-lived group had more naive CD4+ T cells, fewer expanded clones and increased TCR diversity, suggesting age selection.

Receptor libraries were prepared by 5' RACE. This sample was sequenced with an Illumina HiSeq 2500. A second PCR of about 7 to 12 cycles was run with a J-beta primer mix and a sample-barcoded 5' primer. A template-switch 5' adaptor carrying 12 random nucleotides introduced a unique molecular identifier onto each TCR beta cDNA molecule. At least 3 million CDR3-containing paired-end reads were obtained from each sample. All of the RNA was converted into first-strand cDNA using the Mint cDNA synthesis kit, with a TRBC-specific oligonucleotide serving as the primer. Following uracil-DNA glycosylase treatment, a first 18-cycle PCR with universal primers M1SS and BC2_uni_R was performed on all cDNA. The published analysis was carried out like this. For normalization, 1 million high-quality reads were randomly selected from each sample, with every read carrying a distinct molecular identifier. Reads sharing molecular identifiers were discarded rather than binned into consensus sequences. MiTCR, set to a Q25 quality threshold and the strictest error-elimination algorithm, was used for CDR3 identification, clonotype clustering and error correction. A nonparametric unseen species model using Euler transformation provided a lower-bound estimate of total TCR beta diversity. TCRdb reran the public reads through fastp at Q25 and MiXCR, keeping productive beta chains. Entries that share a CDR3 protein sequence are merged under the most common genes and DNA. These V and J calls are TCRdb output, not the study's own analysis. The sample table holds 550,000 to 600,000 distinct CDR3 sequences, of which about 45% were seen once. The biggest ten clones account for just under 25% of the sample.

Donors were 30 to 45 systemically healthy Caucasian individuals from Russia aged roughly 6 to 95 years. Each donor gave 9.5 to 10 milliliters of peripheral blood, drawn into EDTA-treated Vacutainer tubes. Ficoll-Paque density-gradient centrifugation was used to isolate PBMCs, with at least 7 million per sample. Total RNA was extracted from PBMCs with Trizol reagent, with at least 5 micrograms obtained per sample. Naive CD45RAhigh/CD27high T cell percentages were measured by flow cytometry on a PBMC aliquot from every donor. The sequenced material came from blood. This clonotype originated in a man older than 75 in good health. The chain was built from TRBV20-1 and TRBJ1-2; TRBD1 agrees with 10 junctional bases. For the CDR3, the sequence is CSARTGGELGYGYTF. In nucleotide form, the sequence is TGCAGTGCTAGGACAGGGGGCGAGTTGGGCTATGGCTACACCTTC.